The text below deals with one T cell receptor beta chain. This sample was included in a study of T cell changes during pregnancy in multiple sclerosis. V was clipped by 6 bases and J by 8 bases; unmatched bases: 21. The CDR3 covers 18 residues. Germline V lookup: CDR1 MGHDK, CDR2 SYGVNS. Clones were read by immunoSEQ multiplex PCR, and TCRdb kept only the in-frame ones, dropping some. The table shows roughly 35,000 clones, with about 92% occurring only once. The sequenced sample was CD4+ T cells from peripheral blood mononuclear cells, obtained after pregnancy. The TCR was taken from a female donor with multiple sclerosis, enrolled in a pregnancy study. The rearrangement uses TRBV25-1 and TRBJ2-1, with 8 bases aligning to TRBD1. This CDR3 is CASSRNQGQGRSDYEQFF. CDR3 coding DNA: TGTGCCAGCAGCCGGAATCAAGGACAGGGTCGTTCGGATTATGAGCAGTTCTTC.